These 18 T cell receptor beta chains originate from one sample sequenced in a study of blood T cell repertoires in COVID-19. This table comes from immunoSEQ multiplex PCR, and its TCRdb copy is limited to in-frame clones, with some not included. The sample shows roughly 52,000 clones, around nine tenths of them seen only once. The sequenced sample was peripheral blood. These receptors all come from a man between 60 and 70 years old with active COVID-19.

The genes are TRBV5-1 and TRBJ2-7; D perhaps matches TRBD2 (6 bases). The length of the CDR3 is 15 residues. V lost 1 base, J lost 10 bases, and 21 bases lay in between. Germline values: CDR1 SGHRS, CDR2 YFSETQ. The CDR3 bases are TGCGCCAGCAGCTTGACGACTTCGGGGGACTCGAGTCAGTACTTC. Translated, it gives CASSLTTSGDSSQYF.

The genes are TRBV5-1 and TRBJ2-5; 12 bases align to TRBD2. Losses at the gene ends were 7 bases for V and 4 bases for J; bases not matched to a gene: 5. CDR1 SGHRS and CDR2 YFSETQ come from the germline V gene. The CDR3 loop spans 14 amino acids. The CDR3 is CASGLAGGGETQYF. CDR3 in DNA: TGCGCCAGCGGTCTAGCGGGAGGGGGAGAGACCCAGTACTTC.

The chain carries TRBV7-7 and TRBJ2-7, with a weak D call TRBD2 (5 bases). CDR3 length: 16 residues. The germline CDR1 and CDR2 sequences are SSHAT and FNYEAQ (reference sequence). V lost 2 bases and J 7 bases, leaving 21 bases between the germline ends. CDR3 bases: TGTGCCAGCAGCTTACCCCCCGGGATCCCGTGGGGAGAGCAGTACTTC. This sequence encodes CASSLPPGIPWGEQYF.

The genes are TRBV5-1 and TRBJ2-5, with 8 bases aligning to TRBD2. This CDR3 has 16 residues. CDR1 and CDR2 from the germline V gene are SGHRS and YFSETQ. The V and J ends lost 0 bases and 4 bases, in that order; junction bases with no gene match: 8. The DNA of the CDR3 is TGCGCCAGCAGCTTGGTATCGGGGACTAGTGGAGAGACCCAGTACTTC. Protein sequence: CASSLVSGTSGETQYF.

The chain couples TRBV6-1 to TRBJ2-7; D not resolved. Germline V CDR1 and CDR2: MNHNS, SASEGT. The CDR3 is 15 amino acids. V was clipped by 2 bases and J by 4 bases, with 15 bases between them. The CDR3 spells CASSESARALYEQYF. The CDR3 DNA sequence: TGTGCCAGCAGTGAATCGGCTAGAGCCTTGTACGAGCAGTACTTC.

The chain is built from TRBV6-5 and TRBJ2-1, with D tentatively TRBD1 (5 bases). V lost 4 bases, J lost 6 bases, and 16 bases lay in between. Germline V gene data show CDR1 as MNHEY and CDR2 as SVGAGI. The CDR3 is 15 residues long. The CDR3 region has the DNA TGTGCCAGCAGTTTTCCCAGCAGGGAAAGCAATGAGCAGTTCTTC. As protein: CASSFPSRESNEQFF.

CDR3 protein: CASSIPGTGAPYF. CDR3 DNA sequence: TGTGCCAGTAGTATCCCCGGGACAGGAGCCCCGTACTTC. V gene TRBV19 combines with J gene TRBJ2-7; 8 bases align to TRBD1. The length of the CDR3 is 13 residues. CDR1 LNHDA and CDR2 SQIVND come from the germline V gene (reference sequence). V shed 3 bases and J 12 bases; nucleotides not matched to a gene: 10.

The J gene is TRBJ1-4, the V gene TRBV19; 7 bases match TRBD1. After removal of 6 bases from V and 8 bases from J, the junction contained 9 bases not matched to a gene. This CDR3 contains 14 residues. Germline V gene lookup returns CDR1 LNHDA and CDR2 SQIVND (reference sequence). CDR3 residues: CASRRQGFEEKLFF. The CDR3 region has the DNA TGTGCCAGTAGACGACAGGGTTTCGAGGAAAAACTGTTTTTT.

CDR3 sequence (DNA): TGTGCCACGAAGGGGGTCTTCTTAAACATTCAGTACTTC. It specifies CATKGVFLNIQYF. The rearrangement links TRBV2 to TRBJ2-4, with a tentative D call TRBD1 (6 bases). Germline V gene lookup returns CDR1 SNHLY and CDR2 FYNNEI. With 10 bases removed from V and 6 bases from J, the gap between germline ends came to 16 bases. The CDR3 loop spans 13 amino acids.

This chain uses TRBV18 with TRBJ2-3; the match to TRBD2 covers 8 bases. Looked up from germline, CDR1 is KGHSH and CDR2 is LQKENI. The CDR3 totals 15 residues. V gave up 7 bases and J gave up 4 bases; unmatched junction bases: 10. The CDR3 reads CASCLGGAAADTQYF. CDR3 DNA sequence: TGTGCCAGCTGCCTCGGGGGGGCAGCGGCAGATACGCAGTATTTT.

J is TRBJ2-1 and V is TRBV7-3; 9 nucleotides match TRBD2. V lost 1 base to trimming and J lost 8 bases; unmatched junction nucleotides: 6. Germline-derived CDR1 and CDR2 are SGHTA and FQGTGA. The CDR3 is made up of 15 amino acids. The CDR3 protein is CASSLIAGELHEQFF. The CDR3 coding sequence is TGTGCCAGCAGCTTAATAGCGGGAGAACTCCATGAGCAGTTCTTC.

The CDR3 is CASSTGMRQGGETQYF. CDR3 nucleotides: TGTGCCAGTAGTACAGGGATGCGACAGGGTGGGGAGACCCAGTACTTC. The V gene is TRBV19, the J gene TRBJ2-5, with 7 positions matching TRBD1. Looked up from germline, CDR1 is LNHDA and CDR2 is SQIVND (reference sequence). The CDR3 contains 16 residues. V trimming: 4 bases; J trimming: 5 bases; junction bases outside the gene matches: 13.

The chain recombines TRBV9 with TRBJ2-7; 8 bases are a match to TRBD1. J gave up 3 bases and V 8 bases, and 16 bases lay outside the gene matches. The CDR3 consists of 16 residues. Per germline, CDR1 SGDLS and CDR2 YYNGEE. The CDR3 sequence: CASSGQGASTFYEQYF. The CDR3 DNA is TGTGCCAGTTCAGGACAGGGTGCATCTACCTTCTACGAGCAGTACTTC.

The CDR3 DNA reads as TGTGCCAGCAGCCAAGAACTCCGAGAGACCCAGTACTTC. Its translation is CASSQELRETQYF. The chain joins TRBV3-1 (or the pseudogene TRBV3-2) to TRBJ2-5; D unclear. The CDR3 extends over 13 amino acids. The V end was cut by 0 bases, the J end by 4 bases, with 6 bases between. Germline-derived CDR1 and CDR2 are LGHDT and YNNKEL (reference sequence).

The CDR3 reads CASSRGDRGTNEKLFF. The DNA of the CDR3 is TGTGCCAGCAGCCGGGGGGACAGGGGGACTAATGAAAAACTGTTTTTT. The chain has TRBV11-2 and TRBJ1-4; 11 bases line up with TRBD1. The CDR3 length is 16 residues. From germline, CDR1 is SGHAT and CDR2 FQNNGV. V dropped 5 bases and J dropped 2; count of bases not matched to a gene: 4.

This rearrangement joins TRBV6-6 to TRBJ1-2, with D perhaps TRBD1 (6 bases). The CDR3 runs to 12 residues. Germline V lookup: CDR1 MNHNY, CDR2 SVGAGI (reference sequence). Trimming took 4 bases from V and 8 from J, leaving 11 bases between them. The CDR3: CASSSSGDGYTF. For the CDR3, the DNA is TGTGCCAGCAGTTCTTCAGGGGACGGCTACACCTTC.

The rearrangement uses TRBV2 and TRBJ1-2, with 9 bases fitting TRBD1. This CDR3 has 13 amino acids. The germline V gene encodes CDR1 SNHLY and CDR2 FYNNEI. Losses at the gene ends were 4 bases for V and 6 bases for J; bases not matched to a gene: 3. The CDR3 sequence: CASSATGGDGYTF. Here the CDR3 DNA reads TGTGCCAGCAGTGCTACAGGGGGCGATGGCTACACCTTC.

The chain uses TRBV5-1 and TRBJ2-1, with 9 positions matching TRBD2. The CDR3 extends over 15 amino acids. V lost 3 bases to trimming and J lost 3 bases; unmatched junction nucleotides: 4. In germline, CDR1 is SGHRS, CDR2 YFSETQ. In nucleotides, the CDR3 is TGCGCCAGCAGCTCGGCTAGCGGGATCTACAATGAGCAGTTCTTC. The encoded protein is CASSSASGIYNEQFF.